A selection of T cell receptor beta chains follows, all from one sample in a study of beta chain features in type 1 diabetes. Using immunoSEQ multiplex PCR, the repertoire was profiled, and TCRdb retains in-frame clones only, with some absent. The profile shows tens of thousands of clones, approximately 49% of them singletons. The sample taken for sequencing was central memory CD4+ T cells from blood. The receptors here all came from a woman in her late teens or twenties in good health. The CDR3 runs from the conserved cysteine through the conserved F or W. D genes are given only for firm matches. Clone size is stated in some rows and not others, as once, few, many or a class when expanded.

CASSSLGRYQETQYF | TGTGCCAGCAGCTCGCTGGGCCGCTACCAAGAGACCCAGTACTTC | . | 15 | TRBJ2-5 | . | TRBV5-6
CASSLWTSGGDTQYF | TGCGCCAGCAGCTTGTGGACTAGCGGGGGAGATACGCAGTATTTT | few | 15 | TRBJ2-3 | TRBD2 | TRBV5-1
CASSVGQQDSPLHF | TGTGCCAGCAGCGTTGGACAGCAGGATTCACCCCTCCACTTT | . | 14 | TRBJ1-6 | . | TRBV9
CASSPGLSSGNTIYF | TGTGCCAGCAGCCCGGGACTTAGCTCTGGAAACACCATATATTTT | . | 15 | TRBJ1-3 | . | TRBV7-2
CASRPAGGPHEQYF | TGTGCCAGCAGACCAGCGGGAGGGCCTCACGAGCAGTACTTC | . | 14 | TRBJ2-7 | TRBD2 | TRBV7-6
CASSFSGGALDTQYF | TGCGCCAGCAGCTTTAGCGGGGGGGCCTTAGATACGCAGTATTTT | . | 15 | TRBJ2-3 | TRBD2 | TRBV5-1
CASSPGQGRTQYF | TGTGCCAGCAGCCCCGGACAGGGCAGGACCCAGTACTTC | . | 13 | TRBJ2-5 | TRBD1 | TRBV7-2
CASSPHGQGKWDTQYF | TGTGCCAGCAGCCCTCATGGACAGGGGAAGTGGGATACGCAGTATTTT | few | 16 | TRBJ2-3 | TRBD1 | TRBV5-7
CASSEGRGTANEKLFF | TGTGCCAGCAGTGAAGGTCGGGGAACTGCTAATGAAAAACTGTTTTTT | . | 16 | TRBJ1-4 | . | TRBV2
CASSSTGLAGGGPGEQYF | TGTGCCAGCAGCTCAACGGGACTAGCGGGGGGCGGGCCGGGCGAGCAGTACTTC | . | 18 | TRBJ2-7 | TRBD2 | TRBV7-9
CASKGQGVYNEQFF | TGTGCCAGCAAGGGACAGGGCGTCTACAATGAGCAGTTCTTC | . | 14 | TRBJ2-1 | TRBD1 | TRBV6-1
CAAWGASYNEQFF | TGTGCCGCCTGGGGCGCGAGTTACAATGAGCAGTTCTTC | once | 13 | TRBJ2-1 | . | TRBV10-3
CAWSVYGGTEAFF | TGTGCCTGGAGTGTATACGGGGGCACTGAAGCTTTCTTT | . | 13 | TRBJ1-1 | . | TRBV30
CASSDRGRQPQHF | TGTGCCAGCAGTGACAGGGGGCGGCAGCCCCAGCATTTT | . | 13 | TRBJ1-5 | TRBD1 | TRBV2
CASSWQGTHEQYF | TGTGCCAGCAGTTGGCAGGGTACCCACGAGCAGTACTTC | few | 13 | TRBJ2-7 | . | TRBV6-6
CASSHGQGYTQYF | TGTGCCAGCAGCCACGGACAGGGGTACACCCAGTACTTC | few | 13 | TRBJ2-5 | TRBD1 | TRBV6-6
CASSYRGGNTEAFF | TGTGCCAGCAGCTACAGAGGGGGGAACACTGAAGCTTTCTTT | . | 14 | TRBJ1-1 | . | TRBV7-6
CASKLGQWSNQPQHF | TGTGCCAGCAAGTTGGGGCAGTGGAGCAATCAGCCCCAGCATTTT | few | 15 | TRBJ1-5 | . | TRBV6-5
CASTKQGFAETQYF | TGTGCCAGCACCAAACAGGGTTTCGCGGAGACCCAGTACTTC | . | 14 | TRBJ2-5 | . | TRBV6-5
CASSLYPGGNTEAFF | TGTGCCAGCAGCTTGTACCCAGGAGGGAACACTGAAGCTTTCTTT | few | 15 | TRBJ1-1 | . | TRBV5-6
CAWSPYRENYGYTF | TGTGCCTGGAGTCCTTACCGGGAGAACTATGGCTACACCTTC | . | 14 | TRBJ1-2 | . | TRBV30
CAWSVLTHTDTQYF | TGTGCCTGGAGTGTACTCACCCACACAGATACGCAGTATTTT | . | 14 | TRBJ2-3 | . | TRBV30
CASSLGSGLAGVKDTQYF | TGTGCCAGCAGCTTAGGTTCCGGACTAGCGGGAGTCAAAGATACGCAGTATTTT | few | 18 | TRBJ2-3 | TRBD2 | TRBV7-2
CASSPSLSGAGQPQHF | TGTGCCAGCTCACCAAGCCTCTCAGGGGCGGGTCAGCCCCAGCATTTT | . | 16 | TRBJ1-5 | . | TRBV18
CASSQEPGSFAEAFF | TGTGCCAGCAGCCAAGAACCAGGGTCATTTGCTGAAGCTTTCTTT | . | 15 | TRBJ1-1 | . | TRBV4-2
CASNRKREGTGELFF | TGTGCCAGTAATCGCAAGCGGGAGGGTACCGGGGAGCTGTTTTTT | . | 15 | TRBJ2-2 | TRBD2 | TRBV19
CASSLVGVGGSSYNEQFF | TGTGCCAGCAGCTTAGTAGGTGTTGGCGGGAGCTCCTACAATGAGCAGTTCTTC | few | 18 | TRBJ2-1 | TRBD2 | TRBV7-2
CAWSGGQGRGRGTEAFF | TGTGCCTGGAGTGGGGGACAGGGAAGGGGAAGGGGCACTGAAGCTTTCTTT | few | 17 | TRBJ1-1 | TRBD1 | TRBV30
CSAGLNNEQFF | TGCAGTGCGGGGCTAAACAATGAGCAGTTCTTC | few | 11 | TRBJ2-1 | . | TRBV20-1
CASREGLSSPLHF | TGTGCCAGTCGCGAGGGCTTAAGTTCACCCCTCCACTTT | . | 13 | TRBJ1-6 | . | TRBV19
CASSPPGGQGISPGANVLTF | TGTGCCAGCAGCCCTCCCGGTGGCCAGGGGATCAGTCCTGGGGCCAACGTCCTGACTTTC | . | 20 | TRBJ2-6 | . | TRBV21-1
CASSPVLGGNEQFF | TGCGCCAGCAGTCCCGTCCTTGGGGGGAATGAGCAGTTCTTC | . | 14 | TRBJ2-1 | . | TRBV5-1
CASSYSSLAGVYNEQFF | TGTGCCAGCAGTTATTCCTCACTAGCGGGAGTTTACAATGAGCAGTTCTTC | . | 17 | TRBJ2-1 | TRBD2 | TRBV2
CASSFGGQNNSPLHF | TGTGCCAGCAGCTTCGGGGGACAGAACAATTCACCCCTCCACTTT | . | 15 | TRBJ1-6 | TRBD1 | TRBV11-2
CASSSGLAGGWYNEQFF | TGTGCCAGCAGCTCCGGACTAGCGGGAGGGTGGTACAATGAGCAGTTCTTC | . | 17 | TRBJ2-1 | TRBD2 | TRBV7-9
CASRTGGSYTEAFF | TGTGCCAGCAGAACAGGGGGCTCCTACACTGAAGCTTTCTTT | . | 14 | TRBJ1-1 | TRBD1 | TRBV2
CACIPAKNIQYF | TGTGCCTGTATCCCAGCCAAAAACATTCAGTACTTC | . | 12 | TRBJ2-4 | . | TRBV30
CATKPGLAGIEQFF | TGTGCCACCAAGCCGGGACTAGCGGGAATTGAGCAGTTCTTC | . | 14 | TRBJ2-1 | TRBD2 | TRBV15
CASSSNQRANIQYF | TGTGCCAGCAGCTCGAATCAGCGGGCGAACATTCAGTACTTC | few | 14 | TRBJ2-4 | . | TRBV5-4
CASSHGDRIYNEQFF | TGTGCCAGTAGTCATGGGGACAGGATCTACAATGAGCAGTTCTTC | . | 15 | TRBJ2-1 | TRBD1 | TRBV19
CASSGGIATHARNTIYF | TGTGCCAGCAGCGGTGGCATAGCTACACACGCACGAAACACCATATATTTT | . | 17 | TRBJ1-3 | . | TRBV21-1
CATSPSGSKNEQFF | TGTGCCACCAGCCCGAGCGGGAGTAAAAATGAGCAGTTCTTC | few | 14 | TRBJ2-1 | TRBD2 | TRBV15
CASSSPTGWSAGANVLTF | TGTGCCAGCAGCTCTCCGACAGGGTGGAGCGCTGGGGCCAACGTCCTGACTTTC | few | 18 | TRBJ2-6 | TRBD1 | TRBV11-3
CASSGNRGENAEQFF | TGTGCCAGCAGTGGGAACAGGGGGGAGAACGCTGAGCAGTTCTTC | . | 15 | TRBJ2-1 | TRBD1 | TRBV2
CASSEAGGGYGYTF | TGTGCCAGCAGTGAAGCGGGAGGGGGCTATGGCTACACCTTC | . | 14 | TRBJ1-2 | . | TRBV6-1
CASSDRQEKYNSPLHF | TGTGCCAGCAGTGACCGACAGGAGAAGTACAATTCACCCCTCCACTTT | . | 16 | TRBJ1-6 | . | TRBV6-1
CASSSEFIGGKETQYF | TGTGCCAGCAGCTCCGAATTTATCGGGGGAAAAGAGACCCAGTACTTC | . | 16 | TRBJ2-5 | . | TRBV5-4
CASSPSSGGAYNEQFF | TGTGCCAGCAGCCCGAGTAGCGGGGGGGCCTACAATGAGCAGTTCTTC | . | 16 | TRBJ2-1 | TRBD2 | TRBV11-3
CASSIDGLAGTYNEQFF | TGTGCCAGTAGTATAGACGGACTAGCGGGGACTTACAATGAGCAGTTCTTC | . | 17 | TRBJ2-1 | TRBD2 | TRBV19
CASSVGSLAGGELFF | TGTGCCAGCAGCGTAGGGTCTCTAGCGGGCGGGGAGCTGTTTTTT | . | 15 | TRBJ2-2 | TRBD2 | TRBV9
CASSEGLPGNSPLHF | TGTGCCAGCAGTGAAGGATTACCGGGTAATTCACCCCTCCACTTT | . | 15 | TRBJ1-6 | . | TRBV2
CASTLTSLNEQFF | TGCGCCAGCACCCTTACTAGCCTCAATGAGCAGTTCTTC | . | 13 | TRBJ2-1 | . | TRBV5-1
CASSLLTGVGTEAFF | TGCGCCAGCAGCTTACTTACAGGGGTGGGCACTGAAGCTTTCTTT | few | 15 | TRBJ1-1 | TRBD1 | TRBV5-1
CASSLGGGMSTEAFF | TGTGCCAGCAGCTTAGGAGGCGGGATGAGCACTGAAGCTTTCTTT | few | 15 | TRBJ1-1 | . | TRBV7-9